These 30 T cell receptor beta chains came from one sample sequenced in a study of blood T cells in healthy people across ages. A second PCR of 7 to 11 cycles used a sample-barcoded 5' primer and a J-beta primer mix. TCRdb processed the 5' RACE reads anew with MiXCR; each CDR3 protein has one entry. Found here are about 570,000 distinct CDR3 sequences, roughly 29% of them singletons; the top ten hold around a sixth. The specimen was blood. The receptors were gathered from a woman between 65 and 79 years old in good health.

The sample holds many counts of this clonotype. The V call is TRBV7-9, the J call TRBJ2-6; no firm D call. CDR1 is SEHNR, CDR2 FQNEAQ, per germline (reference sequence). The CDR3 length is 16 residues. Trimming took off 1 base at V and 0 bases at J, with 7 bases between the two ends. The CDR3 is CASSLGRYSGANVLTF. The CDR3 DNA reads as TGTGCCAGCAGCTTAGGGCGGTACTCTGGGGCCAACGTCCTGACTTTC.

This CDR3 is CASSSRTGVGTGELFF. In nucleotides, the CDR3 is TGTGCCAGCAGTTCCCGGACAGGCGTCGGAACCGGGGAGCTGTTTTTT. The V call is TRBV12-3 or TRBV12-4, the J call TRBJ2-2; 7 positions match TRBD1. The CDR3 is 16 residues long. V lost 4 bases and J lost 5; bases outside the gene matches: 10.

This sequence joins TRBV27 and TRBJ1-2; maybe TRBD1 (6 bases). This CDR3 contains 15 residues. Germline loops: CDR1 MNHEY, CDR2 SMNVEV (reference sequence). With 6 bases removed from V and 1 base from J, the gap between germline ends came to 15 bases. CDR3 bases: TGTGCCAGCAGCCTAAACCAGGGGTTTAACTATGGCTACACCTTC. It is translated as CASSLNQGFNYGYTF.

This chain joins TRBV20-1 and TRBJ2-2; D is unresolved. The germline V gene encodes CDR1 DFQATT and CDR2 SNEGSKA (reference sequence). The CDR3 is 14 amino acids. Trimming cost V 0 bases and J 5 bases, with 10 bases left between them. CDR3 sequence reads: CSARDPGGTGELFF. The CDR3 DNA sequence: TGCAGTGCTAGAGATCCGGGTGGTACCGGGGAGCTGTTTTTT.

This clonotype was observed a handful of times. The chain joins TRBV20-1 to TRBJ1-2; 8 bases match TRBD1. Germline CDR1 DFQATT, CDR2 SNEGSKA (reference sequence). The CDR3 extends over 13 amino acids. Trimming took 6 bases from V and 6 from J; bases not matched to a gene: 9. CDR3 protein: CSAITGGTDGYTF. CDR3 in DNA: TGCAGTGCGATAACAGGGGGGACTGATGGCTACACCTTC.

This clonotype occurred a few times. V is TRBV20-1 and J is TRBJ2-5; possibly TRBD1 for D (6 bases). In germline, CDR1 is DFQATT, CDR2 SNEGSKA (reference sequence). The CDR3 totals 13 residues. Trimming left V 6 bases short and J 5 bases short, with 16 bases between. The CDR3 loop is CSADPGGVETQYF. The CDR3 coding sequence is TGCAGTGCCGATCCTGGGGGCGTCGAGACCCAGTACTTC.

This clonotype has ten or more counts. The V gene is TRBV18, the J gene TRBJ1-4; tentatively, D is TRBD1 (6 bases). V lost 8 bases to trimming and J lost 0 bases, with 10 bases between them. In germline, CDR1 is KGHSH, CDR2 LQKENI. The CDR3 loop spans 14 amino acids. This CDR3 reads CASSPGATNEKLFF. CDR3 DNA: TGTGCCAGCAGCCCAGGGGCAACTAATGAAAAACTGTTTTTT.

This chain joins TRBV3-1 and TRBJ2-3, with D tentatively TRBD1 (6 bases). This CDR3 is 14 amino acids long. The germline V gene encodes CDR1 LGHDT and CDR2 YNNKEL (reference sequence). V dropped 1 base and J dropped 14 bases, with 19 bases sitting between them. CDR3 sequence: CASSQGTNWGRGYF. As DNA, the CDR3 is TGTGCCAGCAGCCAAGGGACGAATTGGGGCAGGGGGTATTTT.

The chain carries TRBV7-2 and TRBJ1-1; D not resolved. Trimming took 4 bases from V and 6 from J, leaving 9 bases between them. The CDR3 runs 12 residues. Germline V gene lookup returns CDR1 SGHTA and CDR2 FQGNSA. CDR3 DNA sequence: TGTGCCAGCAGCTCCGGTCTATCTGAAGCTTTCTTT. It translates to CASSSGLSEAFF.

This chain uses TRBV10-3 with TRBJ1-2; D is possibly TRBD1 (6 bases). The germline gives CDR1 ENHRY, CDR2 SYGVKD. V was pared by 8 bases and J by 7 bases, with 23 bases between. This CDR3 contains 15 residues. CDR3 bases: TGTGCCATCCTGAGGGCAGGGGCGCGGATTGGTGGCTACACCTTC. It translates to CAILRAGARIGGYTF.

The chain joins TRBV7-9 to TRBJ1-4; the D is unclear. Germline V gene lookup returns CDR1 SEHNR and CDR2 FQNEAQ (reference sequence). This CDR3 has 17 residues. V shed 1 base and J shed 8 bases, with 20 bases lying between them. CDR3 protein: CASSLEAAIRDGEKLFF. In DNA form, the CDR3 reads TGTGCCAGCAGCTTAGAGGCGGCAATTCGGGATGGGGAAAAACTGTTTTTT. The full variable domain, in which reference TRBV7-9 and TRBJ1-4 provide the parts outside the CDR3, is DTGVSQNPRHKITKRGQNVTFRCDPISEHNRLYWYRQTLGQGPEFLTYFQNEAQLEKSRLLSDRFSAERPKGSFSTLEIQRTEQGDSAMYLCASSLEAAIRDGEKLFFGSGTQLSVL.

Here the CDR3 DNA reads TGCAGTGCTAGAGCGTGGGACAGGGGGGGCAATCAGCCCCAGCATTTT. Its translation: CSARAWDRGGNQPQHF. This chain joins TRBV20-1 and TRBJ1-5; the match to TRBD1 covers 11 bases. This CDR3 contains 16 residues. Unmatched junction bases numbered 4, after V lost 1 base and J lost 2 bases. Looked up from germline, CDR1 is DFQATT and CDR2 is SNEGSKA (reference sequence).

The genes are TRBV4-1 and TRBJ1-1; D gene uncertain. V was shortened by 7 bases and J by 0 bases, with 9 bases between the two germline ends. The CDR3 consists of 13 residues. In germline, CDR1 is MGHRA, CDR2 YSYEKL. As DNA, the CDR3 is TGCGCCAGCACGGGAGCTATGAACACTGAAGCTTTCTTT. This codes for CASTGAMNTEAFF.

Here the CDR3 reads CASRTGGIGNEQFF. The CDR3 coding sequence is TGCGCCAGCAGGACAGGGGGCATCGGCAATGAGCAGTTCTTC. The chain recombines TRBV5-1 with TRBJ2-1, with 10 nucleotides matching TRBD1. CDR3 size: 14 residues. The V and J ends lost 5 bases and 6 bases, in that order; junction bases with no gene match: 5. Germline V CDR1 and CDR2: SGHRS, YFSETQ.

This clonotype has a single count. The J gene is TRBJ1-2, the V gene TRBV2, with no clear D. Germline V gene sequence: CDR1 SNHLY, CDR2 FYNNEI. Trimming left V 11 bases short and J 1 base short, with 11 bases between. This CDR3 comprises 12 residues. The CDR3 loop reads CAYGRVNYGYTF. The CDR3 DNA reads TGTGCCTACGGACGGGTTAACTATGGCTACACCTTC.

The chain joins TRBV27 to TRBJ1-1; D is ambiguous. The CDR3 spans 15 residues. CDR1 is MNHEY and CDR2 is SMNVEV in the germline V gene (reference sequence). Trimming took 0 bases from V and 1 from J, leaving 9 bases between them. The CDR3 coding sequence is TGTGCCAGCAGTTTATCCCCGGGCAGGAACACTGAAGCTTTCTTT. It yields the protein CASSLSPGRNTEAFF.

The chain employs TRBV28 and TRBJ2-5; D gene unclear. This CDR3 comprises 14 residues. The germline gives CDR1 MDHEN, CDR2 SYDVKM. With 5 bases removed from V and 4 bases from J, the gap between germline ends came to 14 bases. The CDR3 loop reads CASSPIELRETQYF. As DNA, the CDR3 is TGTGCCAGCAGTCCTATAGAGTTGAGAGAGACCCAGTACTTC. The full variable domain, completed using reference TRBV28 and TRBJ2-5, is DVKVTQSSRYLVKRTGEKVFLECVQDMDHENMFWYRQDPGLGLRLIYFSYDVKMKEKGDIPEGYSVSREKKERFSLILESASTNQTSMYLCASSPIELRETQYFGPGTRLLVL.

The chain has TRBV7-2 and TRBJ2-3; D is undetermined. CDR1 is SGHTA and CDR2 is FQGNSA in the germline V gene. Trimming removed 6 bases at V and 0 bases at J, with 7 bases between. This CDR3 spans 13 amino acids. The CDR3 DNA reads TGTGCCAGCAGGTCGGCTAGCACAGATACGCAGTATTTT. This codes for CASRSASTDTQYF.

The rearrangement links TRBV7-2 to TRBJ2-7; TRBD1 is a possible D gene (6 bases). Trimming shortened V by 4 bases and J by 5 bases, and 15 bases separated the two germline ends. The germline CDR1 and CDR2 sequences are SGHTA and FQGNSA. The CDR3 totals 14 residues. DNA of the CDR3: TGTGCCAGCAGCTCCCAGGGGCTCATCGACGAGCAGTACTTC. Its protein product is CASSSQGLIDEQYF.

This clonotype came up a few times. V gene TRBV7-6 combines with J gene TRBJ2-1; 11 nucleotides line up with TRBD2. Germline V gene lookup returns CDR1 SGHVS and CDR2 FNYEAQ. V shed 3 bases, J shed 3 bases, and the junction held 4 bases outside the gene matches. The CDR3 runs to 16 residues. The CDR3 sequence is CASSFLAGGLYNEQFF. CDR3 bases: TGTGCCAGCAGCTTTTTAGCGGGGGGGCTCTACAATGAGCAGTTCTTC.

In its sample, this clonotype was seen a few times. CDR3 nucleotides: TGCGCCAGCAGCTTGGGCGGGTCCGGAAACATTCAGTACTTC. Its translation: CASSLGGSGNIQYF. The chain has TRBV5-1 and TRBJ2-4; D is perhaps TRBD2 (5 bases). The CDR3 totals 14 residues. V was pared by 0 bases and J by 6 bases, with 10 bases between. Germline V gene lookup returns CDR1 SGHRS and CDR2 YFSETQ. Full variable domain (remainder filled in from reference TRBV5-1 and TRBJ2-4): KAGVTQTPRYLIKTRGQQVTLSCSPISGHRSVSWYQQTPGQGLQFLFEYFSETQRNKGNFPGRFSGRQFSNSRSEMNVSTLELGDSALYLCASSLGGSGNIQYFGAGTRLSVL.

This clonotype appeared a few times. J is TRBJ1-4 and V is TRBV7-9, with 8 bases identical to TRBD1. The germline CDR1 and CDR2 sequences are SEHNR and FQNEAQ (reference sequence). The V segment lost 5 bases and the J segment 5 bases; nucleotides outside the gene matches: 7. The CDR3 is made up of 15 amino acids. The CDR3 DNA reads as TGTGCCAGCAGCGCACGGACAGGGAGAAATGAAAAACTGTTTTTT. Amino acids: CASSARTGRNEKLFF.

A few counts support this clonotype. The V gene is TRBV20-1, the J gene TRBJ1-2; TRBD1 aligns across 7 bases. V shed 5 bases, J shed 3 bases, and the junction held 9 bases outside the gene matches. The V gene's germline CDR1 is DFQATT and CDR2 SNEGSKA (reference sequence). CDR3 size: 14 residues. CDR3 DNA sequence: TGCAGTGCTTTGGACAGGTGGTTGGACTATGGCTACACCTTC. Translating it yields CSALDRWLDYGYTF.

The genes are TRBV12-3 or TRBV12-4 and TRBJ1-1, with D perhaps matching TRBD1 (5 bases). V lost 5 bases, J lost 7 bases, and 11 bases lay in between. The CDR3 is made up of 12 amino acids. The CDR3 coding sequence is TGTGCCAGCAGTCTAAGCGGGGGTGAAGCTTTCTTT. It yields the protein CASSLSGGEAFF.

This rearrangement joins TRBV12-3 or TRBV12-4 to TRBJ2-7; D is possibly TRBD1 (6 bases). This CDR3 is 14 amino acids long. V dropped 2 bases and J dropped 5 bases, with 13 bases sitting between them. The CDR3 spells CASSLSTGYHEQYF. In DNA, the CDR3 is TGTGCCAGCAGTTTATCTACAGGGTACCACGAGCAGTACTTC.

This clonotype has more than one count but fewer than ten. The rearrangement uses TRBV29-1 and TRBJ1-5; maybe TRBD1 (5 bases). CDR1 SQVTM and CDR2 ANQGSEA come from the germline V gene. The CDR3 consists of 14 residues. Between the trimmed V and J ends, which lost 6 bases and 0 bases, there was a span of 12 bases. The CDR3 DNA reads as TGCAGCGTGCGGGACTCTTTTAGCAATCAGCCCCAGCATTTT. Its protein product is CSVRDSFSNQPQHF.

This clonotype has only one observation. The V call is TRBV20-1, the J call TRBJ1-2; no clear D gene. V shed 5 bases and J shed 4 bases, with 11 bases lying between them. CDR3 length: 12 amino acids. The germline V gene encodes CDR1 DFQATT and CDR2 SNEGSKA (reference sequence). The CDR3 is CSAGPEVYGYTF. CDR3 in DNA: TGCAGTGCTGGGCCCGAGGTCTATGGCTACACCTTC.

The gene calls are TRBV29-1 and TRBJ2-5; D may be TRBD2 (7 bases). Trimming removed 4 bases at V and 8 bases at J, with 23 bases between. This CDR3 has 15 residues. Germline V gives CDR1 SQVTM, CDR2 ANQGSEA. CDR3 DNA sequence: TGCAGCGTTGGCCCTACCCGGGGGGCAGTGGTAACCCAGTACTTC. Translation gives CSVGPTRGAVVTQYF.

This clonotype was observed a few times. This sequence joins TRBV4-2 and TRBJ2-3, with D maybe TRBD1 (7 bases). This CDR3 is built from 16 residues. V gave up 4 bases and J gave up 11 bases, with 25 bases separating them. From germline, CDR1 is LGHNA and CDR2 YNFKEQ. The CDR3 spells CASSPQGVAVVMEQYF. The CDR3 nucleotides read TGTGCCAGCAGCCCCCAGGGGGTAGCGGTTGTTATGGAGCAGTATTTT.

CDR3: CSARDALGGNTEAFF. The CDR3 nucleotides read TGCAGTGCTAGAGATGCGCTGGGAGGGAACACTGAAGCTTTCTTT. The chain couples TRBV20-1 to TRBJ1-1; D gene ambiguous. V was shortened by 0 bases and J by 1 base, with 12 bases between the two germline ends. The length of the CDR3 is 15 residues. Germline-derived CDR1 and CDR2 are DFQATT and SNEGSKA (reference sequence).